The source of this T cell receptor (beta chain) is a study of T cells after yellow fever vaccination. Study overall: The authors prepared low-cell-number fractions using SMART-Seq v4 Ultra Low Input.

For TCR, cDNA came from 5'RACE template switching, which added a universal primer site and UMIs. Each CDR3 protein is one row after TCRdb ran MiXCR on the 5' RACE reads. This sample has under 80,000 distinct CDR3 sequences, with roughly 7.3% found just once. Regarding the study as a whole: Post-booster repertoires again held most primary-vaccination clones (about 96% CD4, about 90% CD8).

V lost 2 bases, J lost 10 bases, and 9 bases lay in between. The length of the CDR3 is 11 residues. Germline loops: CDR1 SEHNR, CDR2 FQNEAQ (reference sequence). This clonotype was counted between two and nine times. The antigen is undetermined. Sequencing was performed on CD8+ T cells sorted from PBMCs, taken 15 days after the yellow fever booster vaccination. This receptor was identified in a man aged 25-45 years who received the YFV17D yellow fever vaccine. The chain combines TRBV7-9 with TRBJ2-7; D unclear. The CDR3, as DNA: TGTGCCAGCAGCTTAAGTATTCTCCAGTACTTC. Amino acids: CASSLSILQYF.